The 14 T cell receptor beta chains below all came from one sample that was sequenced in a study of blood T cells in healthy people across ages. A second PCR of roughly 7 to 11 cycles used a sample-barcoded 5' primer and a J-beta primer mix. Each CDR3 protein gets one entry after TCRdb re-called the 5' RACE reads with MiXCR. Among roughly 550,000 distinct CDR3 sequences listed, 24% were seen once. Another study also made use of these data, one on T cells of mothers and their children.

Sequencing was carried out using blood. The origin of the receptors is a boy between 10 and 17 years old in good health.

This clonotype has only a few counts. This rearrangement joins TRBV28 to TRBJ2-5, with TRBD2 matching over 8 bases. The DNA matches TRBJ2-1 better at its end, which makes the J call doubtful. Germline CDR1 reads MDHEN; CDR2 reads SYDVKM. CDR3 size: 16 residues. This chain's CDR3 is CASRGLVNGKDNEQFF. CDR3 bases: TGTGCCAGCAGGGGACTAGTGAACGGGAAGGACAATGAGCAGTTCTTC.

This clonotype came up a few times. This rearrangement joins TRBV6-6 to TRBJ1-2, with D uncertain. The CDR3 sequence is 14 residues long. CDR1 is MNHNY, CDR2 SVGAGI, per germline (reference sequence). Deletions cut 7 bases from V and 8 bases from J, with 20 bases between. In DNA form, the CDR3 reads TGTGCCAGCACTCTCTCCGGCATCTCGGAGGGCTACACCTTC. Protein: CASTLSGISEGYTF.

V usage is TRBV20-1 and J usage is TRBJ2-3; D may be TRBD1 (6 bases). Looked up from germline, CDR1 is DFQATT and CDR2 is SNEGSKA (reference sequence). Deletions cut 1 base from V and 11 bases from J, with 13 bases between. CDR3 length: 12 residues. The CDR3 DNA sequence: TGCAGTGCTAGAGCGTCAGCCAGGGGGCAGTATTTT. This gives the protein CSARASARGQYF.

This clonotype was detected only a few times. The V and J genes are TRBV29-1 and TRBJ2-1; the match to TRBD2 covers 9 bases. V lost 4 bases and J lost 0; bases outside the gene matches: 10. The length of the CDR3 is 17 residues. Germline CDR1 SQVTM, CDR2 ANQGSEA. The CDR3 DNA sequence: TGCAGCGTTGTAGGGCTAGCGGGACAAAGCTCCTACAATGAGCAGTTCTTC. It codes for CSVVGLAGQSSYNEQFF.

This clonotype was seen a few times. This sequence joins TRBV6-2 or TRBV6-3 and TRBJ2-3, with D possibly matching TRBD1 (5 bases). The CDR3 contains 16 residues. Looked up from germline, CDR1 is MNHEY and CDR2 is SVGEGT. The germline V and J ends were trimmed by 2 bases and 0 bases, with 12 bases remaining between them. CDR3 in amino acids: CASSYQGFSSTDTQYF. The CDR3 bases are TGTGCCAGCAGTTACCAGGGATTCTCTAGCACAGATACGCAGTATTTT.

This clonotype has a handful of counts. The chain links TRBV4-1 to TRBJ1-1; weak D call: TRBD1 (5 bases). The CDR3 length is 14 residues. CDR1 is MGHRA, CDR2 YSYEKL, per germline. Trimming cost V 4 bases and J 4 bases, with 13 bases left between them. For the CDR3, the DNA is TGCGCCAGCAGCCCGGGACCTGGAAGCACTGAAGCTTTCTTT. This sequence encodes CASSPGPGSTEAFF.

This clonotype was observed a few times. The rearrangement uses TRBV7-8 and TRBJ1-1; D perhaps matches TRBD1 (5 bases). The CDR3 has 16 amino acids. V lost 5 bases, J lost 4 bases, and 20 bases lay in between. CDR1 and CDR2 from the germline V gene are SGHVS and FQNEAQ. The CDR3 DNA reads TGTGCCAGCAGCCAGACTAGTGTACAGGCAAGCACTGAAGCTTTCTTT. This codes for CASSQTSVQASTEAFF.

This clonotype was observed a few times. This sequence joins TRBV7-6 and TRBJ2-6, with 8 nucleotides matching TRBD1. Trimming removed 3 bases from V and 4 bases from J; junction bases left unmatched: 5. Germline V lookup: CDR1 SGHVS, CDR2 FNYEAQ. The CDR3 contains 16 residues. The CDR3 loop reads CASSFPTGEGANVLTF. CDR3 bases: TGTGCCAGCAGCTTCCCGACAGGGGAAGGGGCCAACGTCCTGACTTTC.

The rearrangement links TRBV7-8 to TRBJ1-1, with a possible D match to TRBD1 (6 bases). The germline V and J ends were trimmed by 6 bases and 2 bases, with 10 bases remaining between them. Per germline, CDR1 SGHVS and CDR2 FQNEAQ. The CDR3 sequence is 13 residues long. The CDR3 DNA follows: TGTGCCAGCAGGAACAGGGCAAACACTGAAGCTTTCTTT. It encodes CASRNRANTEAFF. Full variable domain (remainder filled in from reference TRBV7-8 and TRBJ1-1): GAGVSQSPRYKVAKRGQDVALRCDPISGHVSLFWYQQALGQGPEFLTYFQNEAQLDKSGLPSDRFFAERPEGSVSTLKIQRTQQEDSAVYLCASRNRANTEAFFGQGTRLTVV.

This chain joins TRBV6-5 and TRBJ1-4; TRBD1 matches 9 bases. V lost 4 bases and J lost 7; bases outside the gene matches: 4. The CDR3 loop spans 14 amino acids. Germline-derived CDR1 and CDR2 are MNHEY and SVGAGI. Here the CDR3 reads CASSFDRGAEKLFF. In DNA, the CDR3 is TGTGCCAGCAGTTTTGACAGGGGGGCTGAAAAACTGTTTTTT.

The gene calls are TRBV6-5 and TRBJ2-7; a weak D match, TRBD1 (6 bases). In germline, CDR1 is MNHEY, CDR2 SVGAGI. The CDR3 has 15 residues. With 4 bases removed from V and 5 bases from J, the gap between germline ends came to 18 bases. CDR3 in DNA: TGTGCCAGCAGTTCAATTAACACAGGGTCCCACGAGCAGTACTTC. It is translated as CASSSINTGSHEQYF.

V and J are TRBV29-1 and TRBJ2-7; tentative D call: TRBD2 (7 bases). The V gene's germline CDR1 is SQVTM and CDR2 ANQGSEA. The V end was cut by 4 bases, the J end by 5 bases, with 15 bases between. This CDR3 is 13 amino acids long. CDR3 region: CSVALRGAHEQYF. CDR3 DNA: TGCAGCGTTGCTCTTCGGGGGGCCCACGAGCAGTACTTC.

The chain carries TRBV28 and TRBJ2-1, with 15 bases lining up with TRBD2. Trimming took 6 bases from V and 9 from J; bases not matched to a gene: 6. Germline V gives CDR1 MDHEN, CDR2 SYDVKM. The CDR3 is 15 amino acids. CDR3 protein: CASSPGTSGRPEQFF. The DNA of the CDR3 is TGTGCCAGCAGCCCCGGGACTAGCGGGAGGCCTGAGCAGTTCTTC.

The CDR3 reads CASSFMDGYTF. For the CDR3, the DNA is TGTGCCAGCAGTTTCATGGATGGCTACACCTTC. The chain uses TRBV28 and TRBJ1-2; no clear D gene. With 3 bases removed from V and 6 bases from J, the gap between germline ends came to 5 bases. The CDR3 spans 11 residues. CDR1 is MDHEN and CDR2 is SYDVKM in the germline V gene.